One and the same sample provided the 5 T cell receptor beta chains below, sequenced in a study of shared clonotypes between healthy human individuals. TCRdb's copy holds only in-frame clones and misses some; the assay was immunoSEQ multiplex PCR. The sample holds about 530,000 clones, 75% to 80% seen once. The source material was PBMCs. The receptor source for this set is a woman aged 40 to 50 in good health. Some clones in this sample may be carry-over from other donors' samples.

The count of this clone is one. The gene calls are TRBV5-1 and TRBJ2-3; 15 positions match TRBD2. This CDR3 is built from 16 residues. The J segment lost 2 bases and the V segment lost 7 bases, leaving 5 bases of the junction unmatched. Germline V gene lookup returns CDR1 SGHRS and CDR2 YFSETQ. CDR3 sequence: CASSGLAGGPTDTQYF. The CDR3 coding sequence is TGCGCCAGCTCGGGACTAGCGGGAGGTCCCACAGATACGCAGTATTTT.

The chain joins TRBV5-5 to TRBJ2-5; 7 bases match TRBD2. Trimming took 0 bases from V and 4 from J; bases not matched to a gene: 12. This CDR3 has 17 residues. CDR1 is SGHKS, CDR2 YYEKEE, per germline (reference sequence). The CDR3 bases are TGTGCCAGCAGCTTGGATGTGGGAGGGCCGAAGGTAGAGACCCAGTACTTC. This sequence encodes CASSLDVGGPKVETQYF.

Notes on this clone: With only one base between it and a far larger clone, this is likely a read error. J is TRBJ2-5 and V is TRBV5-6, with a possible D match to TRBD2 (5 bases). V was shortened by 0 bases and J by 7 bases, with 7 bases between the two germline ends. The germline CDR1 and CDR2 sequences are SGHDT and YYEEEE. The length of the CDR3 is 12 residues. CDR3 bases: TGTGCCAGCAGCTTGGGCGGAGGGACCCAGTACTTC. Translation: CASSLGGGTQYF.

The rearrangement links TRBV5-1 to TRBJ2-3; the D gene is possibly TRBD1 (5 bases). Deletions cut 2 bases from V and 0 bases from J, with 16 bases between. Germline-derived CDR1 and CDR2 are SGHRS and YFSETQ. The CDR3 extends over 17 amino acids. The CDR3 loop is CASSFWRTLSSTDTQYF. The DNA of the CDR3 is TGCGCCAGCAGCTTCTGGCGGACACTCTCTAGCACAGATACGCAGTATTTT.

V and J are TRBV6-6 and TRBJ2-7, with a weak D call TRBD1 (5 bases). Germline V CDR1 and CDR2: MNHNY, SVGAGI (reference sequence). V lost 6 bases and J lost 6, with 12 bases in between. The CDR3 is 12 amino acids. CDR3 region: CASRTPRGEQYF. CDR3 bases: TGTGCCAGCAGGACCCCTAGGGGCGAGCAGTACTTC.